The T cell receptor beta chain under discussion was sequenced for a study of T cells in Graves' hyperthyroidism and ophthalmopathy. Concerning this clonotype: Its antigen is still unknown.

J was trimmed by 0 bases and V by 3 bases; bases with no gene match: 6. The V gene's germline CDR1 is MNHEY and CDR2 SMNVEV (reference sequence). This CDR3 comprises 17 residues. Regarding the study as a whole: The model predicted ophthalmopathy a median approximately 6 months before onset. From stable hyperthyroidism, ophthalmopathy was set apart by a 13 V-J model.

There were TCR beta CDR3 regions amplified from RNA transcripts. A first-round RT-PCR of the TCR CDR3 used the HTBI primer set. TCRdb recomputed calls from the multiplex PCR reads with MiXCR, one row per CDR3 protein. The profile shows over 700,000 distinct CDR3 sequences, about 19% of them singletons. This clonotype originated in a woman in her forties or fifties with Graves' hyperthyroidism that later progressed to Graves' ophthalmopathy. The chain has TRBV27 and TRBJ1-5; 9 nucleotides agree with TRBD1. Sequencing was performed on blood. The CDR3 loop reads CASSFGQGIYSNQPQHF. The CDR3, as DNA: TGTGCCAGCAGTTTCGGACAGGGGATTTATAGCAATCAGCCCCAGCATTTT.